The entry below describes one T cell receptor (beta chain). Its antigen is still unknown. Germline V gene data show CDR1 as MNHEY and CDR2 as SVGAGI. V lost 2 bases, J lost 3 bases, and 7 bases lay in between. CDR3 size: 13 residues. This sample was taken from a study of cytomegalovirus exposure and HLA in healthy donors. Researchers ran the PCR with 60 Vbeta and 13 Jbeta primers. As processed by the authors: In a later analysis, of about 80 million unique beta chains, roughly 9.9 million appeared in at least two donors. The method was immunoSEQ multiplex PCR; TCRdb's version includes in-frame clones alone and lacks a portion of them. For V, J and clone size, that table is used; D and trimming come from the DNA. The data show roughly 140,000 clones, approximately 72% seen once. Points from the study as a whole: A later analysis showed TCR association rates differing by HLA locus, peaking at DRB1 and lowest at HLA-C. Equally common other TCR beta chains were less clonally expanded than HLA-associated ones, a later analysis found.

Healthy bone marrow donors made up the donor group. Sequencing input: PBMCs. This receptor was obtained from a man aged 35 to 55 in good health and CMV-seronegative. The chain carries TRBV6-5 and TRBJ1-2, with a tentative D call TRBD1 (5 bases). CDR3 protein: CASSYAGDYGYTF. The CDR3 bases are TGTGCCAGCAGTTACGCGGGGGACTATGGCTACACCTTC.